This T cell receptor beta chain was retrieved from a study of tumor-infiltrating lymphocytes in glioblastoma multiforme. Study-wide results and limits: Just one glioblastoma patient contributed to the TCR-mutation comparison.

TCR beta libraries were built from RNA through three nested multiplex PCR rounds using modified ARM-PCR. TCRdb reprocessed the multiplex PCR reads via MiXCR and lists one record per CDR3 protein. The sample lists roughly 10,000 distinct CDR3 sequences; around two thirds were seen once. The germline V gene encodes CDR1 SGHAT and CDR2 FQNNGV. CDR3 length: 14 amino acids. Regarding this clonotype: Its antigen is still unknown. Its ends do not fully match the called genes, so a read error is possible.

The chain combines TRBV11-2 with TRBJ2-7; 7 bases fit TRBD2. The material sequenced was brain tumor tissue. This TCR came from a male donor with glioblastoma. The CDR3 nucleotides are TGTGCCTGCAGGACGACAAGGGAGGGCTACAAGCAGTACTTC. It yields the protein CACRTTREGYKQYF.